This TCR beta chain comes out of a study of Tregs in tolerant kidney transplant recipients (dated by TCRdb to between 2018 and 2021). Study-level background: Before combined kidney and bone marrow transplantation, this study identified donor-specific regulatory T cells using TCRbeta sequencing and then followed those same cells after transplant. TCRbeta repertoire sequencing was used in a few healthy controls to compare several ways of expanding Tregs specific for an allogeneic donor.

Spanning cysteine to phenylalanine, the CDR3 consists of 14 amino acids. Here the CDR3 DNA is all that survives: 42 bases in frame from base 1. V lost 4 bases and J lost 7 bases; the stretch between them is 16 bases long. The CDR1 and CDR2 encoded by the germline V gene are MRHNA and SNTAGT. A note on this clone: This receptor's antigen is unknown. Base-call qualities are not available, and no considerably larger clone is one nucleotide away.

Unstimulated Tregs (CD4+CD25+CD127-), CD4+ non-Tregs (CD4+CD25-), CD4 and CD8 cells were FACS-sorted from thawed PBMCs. Healthy control blood was obtained either as purchased buffy coats or from healthy volunteers. Healthy control blood was processed to PBMCs by Ficoll density gradient and cryopreserved, and patient PBMCs were collected before and after transplant. What the research found in general, with its limitations: The most biologically relevant and donor-specific TCRbeta repertoire appeared to be identified by expanding Tregs with activated donor B cells. Because the study included only a small number of patients, the results must be confirmed in larger populations and under other immunosuppression protocols. Biological reproducibility was not examined directly, but technical replication error appeared to be minimal.

For TCRbeta CDR3 sequencing, genomic DNA from the sorted cells was extracted using the QIAGEN DNeasy Blood and Tissue Kit. High-throughput TCRbeta CDR3 sequencing, which included PCR amplification with bias correction and internal controls, was done commercially through immunoSEQ. As for how the authors treated the data: Unique productive TCRbeta sequences were defined by CDR3 nucleotide sequence where primers matched, and otherwise by CDR3 amino acid sequence together with Vbeta and Jbeta genes. As a correction for sorting error, sequences shared between sorted populations at a frequency ratio of 2:1 or less were discarded, and the remaining shared sequences were assigned to the higher population. A sequence was defined as donor-reactive if the sequence was expanded at least 5-fold in CFSE-low cells compared with unstimulated cells and had a frequency of at least 0.01% in CFSE-low cells. Repertoire divergence was quantified by Jensen-Shannon divergence calculated from the top 100 TCRbeta sequences ranked by frequency. For samples with multiple sequencing runs, sorting error was corrected in each run separately before the runs were combined. The immuneACCESS repertoire file appears here via TCRdb, limited to in-frame rearrangements. These files lack a portion of the clones; in checked studies, under half of the deficit traces to unresolved V genes, and the cause of the others is not known. Clone size and V and J calls were adopted from that table, with D and trimming inferred from the DNA. The sample yields some 250,000 clones; 84% were counted once. Jointly, the top ten make up roughly 0.67% of the sample.

This clonotype was obtained from a human donor in good health. The sequence joins TRBV6-4 to TRBJ1-2, with TRBD1 perhaps the D gene, on 6 matching bases. The sample taken for sequencing was CD4+ T cells from blood. CDR3 sequence: CASSVTGRLGGYTF. The nucleotides read TGTGCCAGCAGTGTGACAGGTCGCCTGGGTGGCTACACCTTC.